The sequence of this T cell receptor (beta chain) was determined in a study of blood T cell repertoires in COVID-19. V was pared by 6 bases and J by 0 bases, with 9 bases between. Germline CDR1 MNHEY, CDR2 SVGAGI. This CDR3 comprises 15 residues. Using immunoSEQ multiplex PCR, the repertoire was profiled, and TCRdb retains in-frame clones only, with some absent. The sample lists about 150,000 clones, approximately 80% occurring once. The chain has TRBV6-5 and TRBJ2-6; TRBD2 might be the D (5 bases). The receptor was isolated from a woman aged 55 to 70 with COVID-19, enrolled during active disease. Sequencing input: peripheral blood. The CDR3 is CASRPDFSGANVLTF. CDR3 in DNA: TGTGCCAGCAGGCCGGACTTCTCTGGGGCCAACGTCCTGACTTTC.